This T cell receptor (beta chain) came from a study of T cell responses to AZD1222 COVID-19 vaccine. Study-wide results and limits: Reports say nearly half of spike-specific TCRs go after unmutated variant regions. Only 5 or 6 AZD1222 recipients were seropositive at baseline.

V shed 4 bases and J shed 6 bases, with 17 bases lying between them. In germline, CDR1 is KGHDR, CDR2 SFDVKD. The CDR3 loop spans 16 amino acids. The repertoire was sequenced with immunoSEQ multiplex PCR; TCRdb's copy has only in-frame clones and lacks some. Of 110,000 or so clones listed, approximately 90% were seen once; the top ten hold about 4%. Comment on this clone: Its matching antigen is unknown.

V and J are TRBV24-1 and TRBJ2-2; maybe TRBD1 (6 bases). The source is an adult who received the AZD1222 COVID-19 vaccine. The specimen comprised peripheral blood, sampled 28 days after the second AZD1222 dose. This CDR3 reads CATSDRRLTGSGELFF. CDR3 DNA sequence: TGTGCCACCAGTGACCGACGACTCACAGGGTCCGGGGAGCTGTTTTTT.